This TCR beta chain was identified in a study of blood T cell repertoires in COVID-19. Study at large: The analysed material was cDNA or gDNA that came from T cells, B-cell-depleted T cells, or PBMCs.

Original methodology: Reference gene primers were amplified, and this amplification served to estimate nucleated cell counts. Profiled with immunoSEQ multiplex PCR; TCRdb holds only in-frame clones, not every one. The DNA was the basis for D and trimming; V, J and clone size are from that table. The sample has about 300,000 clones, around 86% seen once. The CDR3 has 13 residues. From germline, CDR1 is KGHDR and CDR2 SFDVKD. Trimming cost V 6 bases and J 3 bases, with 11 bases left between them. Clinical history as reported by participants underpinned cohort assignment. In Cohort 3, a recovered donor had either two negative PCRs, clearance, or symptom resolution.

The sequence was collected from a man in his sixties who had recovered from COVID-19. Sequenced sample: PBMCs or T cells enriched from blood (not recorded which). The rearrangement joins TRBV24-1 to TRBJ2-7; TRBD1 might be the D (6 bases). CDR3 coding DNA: TGTGCCACCAGTAGGGGACATGACTACGAGCAGTACTTC. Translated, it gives CATSRGHDYEQYF.